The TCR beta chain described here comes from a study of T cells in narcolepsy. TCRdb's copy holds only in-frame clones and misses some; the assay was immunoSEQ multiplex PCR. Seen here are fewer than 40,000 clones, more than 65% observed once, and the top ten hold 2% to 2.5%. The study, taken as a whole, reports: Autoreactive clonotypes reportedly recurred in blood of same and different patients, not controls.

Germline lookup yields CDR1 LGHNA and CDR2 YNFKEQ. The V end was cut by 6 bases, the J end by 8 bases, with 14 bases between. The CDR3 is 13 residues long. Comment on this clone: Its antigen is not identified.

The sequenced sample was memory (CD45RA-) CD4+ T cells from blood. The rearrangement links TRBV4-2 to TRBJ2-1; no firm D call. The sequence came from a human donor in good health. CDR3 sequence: CASSPVGNDEQFF. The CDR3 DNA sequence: TGTGCCAGCAGTCCCGTGGGTAACGATGAGCAGTTCTTC.